This TCR beta chain was found in a study of CD8 T cells in Susac syndrome. Study observations and caveats: The total CD8+ repertoires contained about 16 Susac-specific public clones, and the CD8+ TEMRA repertoires contained about five. The authors acknowledged that the study's TCR sequencing and HLA analysis involved relatively few individuals.

TCR beta was sequenced from blood CD8+ and CD4+ T cells. With random hexamers, about 0.45 to 1 ug RNA was reverse transcribed. Amplification of TCR beta CDR3 across 54 Vbeta and 13 Jbeta was performed with immunoSEQ multiplex PCR. In TCRdb, the immunoSEQ multiplex PCR reads were re-called with MiXCR into one record per CDR3 protein. The data contain some 200,000 distinct CDR3 sequences, 85% to 95% of them singletons. J was trimmed by 5 bases and V by 4 bases; bases with no gene match: 4. In germline, CDR1 is SGHTA, CDR2 FQGNSA. This CDR3 spans 15 amino acids. As regards this clonotype: Its antigen remains unknown.

Sequencing was performed on CD8+ T cells from PBMCs. The rearrangement links TRBV7-2 to TRBJ2-3, with TRBD2 matching over 12 bases. The sequence came from a human donor with Susac syndrome. The CDR3 DNA reads as TGTGCCAGCAGCTCTAGCGGGGGGGCCCTAGATACGCAGTATTTT. The encoded protein is CASSSSGGALDTQYF.